This T cell receptor (beta chain) was retrieved from a study of blood T cell repertoires in COVID-19. Study summary: COVID-19 samples from acute and convalescent phases originated in the United States, Italy and Spain.

Authors' analysis steps: Quantification of nucleated cells was approximated via reference gene primer amplification. Using immunoSEQ multiplex PCR, the repertoire was profiled, and TCRdb retains in-frame clones only, with some absent. That table supplies the V and J calls and clone size; D and trimming were determined from the DNA. In the table there are some 90,000 clones, 86% of which are singletons. The length of the CDR3 is 13 residues. Trimming left V 2 bases short and J 6 bases short, with 8 bases between. From germline, CDR1 is LNHDA and CDR2 SQIVND (reference sequence). The rearrangement joins TRBV19 to TRBJ2-1; maybe TRBD2 (6 bases). Material for sequencing was peripheral blood. The sequence was obtained from a man older than 75 with active or convalescent COVID-19. Written as DNA, the CDR3 is TGTGCCAGTAGTATAAGGACTACCAATGAGCAGTTCTTC. This translates into CASSIRTTNEQFF.